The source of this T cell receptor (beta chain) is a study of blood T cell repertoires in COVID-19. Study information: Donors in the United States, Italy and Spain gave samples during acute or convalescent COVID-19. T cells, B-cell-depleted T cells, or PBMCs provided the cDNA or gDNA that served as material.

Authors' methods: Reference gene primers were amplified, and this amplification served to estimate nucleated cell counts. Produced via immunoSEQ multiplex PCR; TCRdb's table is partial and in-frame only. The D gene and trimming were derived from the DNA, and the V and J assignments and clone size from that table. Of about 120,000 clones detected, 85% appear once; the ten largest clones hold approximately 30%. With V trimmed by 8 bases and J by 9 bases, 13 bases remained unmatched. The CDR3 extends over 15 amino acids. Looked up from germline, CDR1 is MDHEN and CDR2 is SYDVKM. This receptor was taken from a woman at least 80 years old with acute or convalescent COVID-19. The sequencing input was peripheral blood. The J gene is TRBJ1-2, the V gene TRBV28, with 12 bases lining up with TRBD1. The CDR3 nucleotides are TGTGCCAGCTACCACTCCGGGACAGGGGGCAATAGCTACACCTTC. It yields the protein CASYHSGTGGNSYTF.